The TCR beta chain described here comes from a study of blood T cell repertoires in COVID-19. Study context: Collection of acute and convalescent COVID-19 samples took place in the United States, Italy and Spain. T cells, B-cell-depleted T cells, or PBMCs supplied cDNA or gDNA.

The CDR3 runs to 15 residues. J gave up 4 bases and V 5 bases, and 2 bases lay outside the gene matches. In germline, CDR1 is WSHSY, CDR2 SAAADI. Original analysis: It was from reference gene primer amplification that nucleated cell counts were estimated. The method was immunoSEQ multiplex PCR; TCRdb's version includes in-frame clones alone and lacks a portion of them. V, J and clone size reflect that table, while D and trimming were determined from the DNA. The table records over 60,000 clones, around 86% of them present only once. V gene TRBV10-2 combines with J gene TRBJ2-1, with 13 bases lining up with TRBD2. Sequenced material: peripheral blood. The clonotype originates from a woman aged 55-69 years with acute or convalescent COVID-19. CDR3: CASSRTSGGYNEQFF. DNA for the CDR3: TGCGCCAGCAGTCGGACTAGCGGGGGATACAATGAGCAGTTCTTC.